The subject of this entry is one T cell receptor (beta chain). This CDR3 is 15 amino acids long. Germline values: CDR1 MNHNS, CDR2 SASEGT. The ends lost 3 bases at V and 8 bases at J; junction bases unmatched: 5. Repertoires were generated with immunoSEQ multiplex PCR, while TCRdb's copy carries only in-frame clones and drops some. The repertoire holds roughly 100,000 clones, with 80% to 90% as singletons. This record comes from a study of control samples from healthy donors and cancer patients. The J gene is TRBJ1-4, the V gene TRBV6-1; 11 bases fit TRBD1. The origin of this receptor is a man in his sixties with lung cancer. The sequenced sample was PBMCs. DNA for the CDR3: TGTGCCAGCAGTGACGCCGGGACAGGGGGAGAAAAACTGTTTTTT. Amino acid sequence: CASSDAGTGGEKLFF.